This T cell receptor (beta chain) was observed in a study of technical replicates of blood from four donors. Here immunoSEQ multiplex PCR was the method, and the copy in TCRdb shows in-frame clones only, minus some. The profile shows some 77,000 clones, 90% to 95% of them singletons. The germline CDR1 and CDR2 sequences are LGHNA and YSLEER. The CDR3 is 16 amino acids. Unmatched junction bases numbered 10, after V lost 4 bases and J lost 2 bases. Sequencing used T cells isolated from PBMCs. The V call is TRBV4-3, the J call TRBJ2-7; 8 bases map to TRBD2. The sequence was collected from a human donor in good health. Here the CDR3 DNA reads TGCGCCAGCAGCCCTGATTACCTAGCGGGCACCTACGAGCAGTACTTC. Amino acids: CASSPDYLAGTYEQYF.